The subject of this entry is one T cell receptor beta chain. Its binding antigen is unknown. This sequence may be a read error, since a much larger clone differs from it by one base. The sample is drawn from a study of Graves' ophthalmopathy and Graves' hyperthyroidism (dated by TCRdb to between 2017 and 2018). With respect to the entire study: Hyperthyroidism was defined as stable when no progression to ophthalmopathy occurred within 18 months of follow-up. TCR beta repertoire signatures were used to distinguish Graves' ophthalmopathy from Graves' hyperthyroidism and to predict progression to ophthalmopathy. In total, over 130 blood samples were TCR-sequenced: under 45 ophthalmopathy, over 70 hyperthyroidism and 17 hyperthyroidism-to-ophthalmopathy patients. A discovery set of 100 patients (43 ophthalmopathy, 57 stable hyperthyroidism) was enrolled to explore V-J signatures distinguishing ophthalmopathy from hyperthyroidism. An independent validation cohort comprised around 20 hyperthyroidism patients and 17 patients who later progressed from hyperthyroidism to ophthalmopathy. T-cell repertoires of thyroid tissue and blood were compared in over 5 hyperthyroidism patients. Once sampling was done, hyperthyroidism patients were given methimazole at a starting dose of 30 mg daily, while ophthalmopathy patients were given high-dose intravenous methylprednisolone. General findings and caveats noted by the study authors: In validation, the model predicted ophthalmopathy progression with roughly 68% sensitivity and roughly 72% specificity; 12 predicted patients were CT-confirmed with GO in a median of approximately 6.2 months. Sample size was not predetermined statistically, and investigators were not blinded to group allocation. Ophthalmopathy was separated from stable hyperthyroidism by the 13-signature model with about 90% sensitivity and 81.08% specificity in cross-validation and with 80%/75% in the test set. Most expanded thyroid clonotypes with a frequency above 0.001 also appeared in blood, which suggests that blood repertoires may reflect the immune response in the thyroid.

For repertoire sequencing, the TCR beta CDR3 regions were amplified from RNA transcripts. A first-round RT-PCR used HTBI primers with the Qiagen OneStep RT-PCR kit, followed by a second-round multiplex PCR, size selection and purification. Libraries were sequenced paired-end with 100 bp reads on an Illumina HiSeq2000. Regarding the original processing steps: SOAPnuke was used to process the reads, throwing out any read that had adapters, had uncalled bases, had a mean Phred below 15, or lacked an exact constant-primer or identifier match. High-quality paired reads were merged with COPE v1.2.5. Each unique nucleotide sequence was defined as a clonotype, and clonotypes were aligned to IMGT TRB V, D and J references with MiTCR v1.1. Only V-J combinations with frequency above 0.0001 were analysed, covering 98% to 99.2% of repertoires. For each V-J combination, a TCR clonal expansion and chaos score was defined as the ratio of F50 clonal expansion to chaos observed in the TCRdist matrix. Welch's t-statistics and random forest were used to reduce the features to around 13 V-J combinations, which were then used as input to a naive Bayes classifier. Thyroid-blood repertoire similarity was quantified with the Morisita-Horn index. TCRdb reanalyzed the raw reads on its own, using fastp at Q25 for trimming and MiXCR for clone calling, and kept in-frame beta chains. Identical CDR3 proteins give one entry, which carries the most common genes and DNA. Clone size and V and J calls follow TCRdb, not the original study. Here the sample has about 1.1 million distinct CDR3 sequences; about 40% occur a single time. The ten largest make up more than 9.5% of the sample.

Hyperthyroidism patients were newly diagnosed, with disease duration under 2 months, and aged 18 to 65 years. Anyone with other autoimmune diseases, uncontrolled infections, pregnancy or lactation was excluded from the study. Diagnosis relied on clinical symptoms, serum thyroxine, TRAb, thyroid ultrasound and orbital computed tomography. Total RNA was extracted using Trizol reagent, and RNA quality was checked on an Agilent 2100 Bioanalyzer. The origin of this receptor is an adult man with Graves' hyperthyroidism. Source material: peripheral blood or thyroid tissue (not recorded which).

In nucleotides, the sequence is TGTGCCAGCAGCCTCCTCTGGGTGGGGAGGGAGTCACCCCTCCACTTT. This translates into CASSLLWVGRESPLHF. The sequence is built from TRBV14 and TRBJ1-6; a confident D gene designation cannot be given. CDR1 SGHDN and CDR2 FVKESK are derived from the germline V gene. The CDR3 has 16 amino acids, counting the end cysteine and phenylalanine. The retained sequence is limited to the CDR3, 48 bases, with the frame set at the first base. Deletion took 4 bases off V and 10 bases off J, with a span of 20 bases between the germline ends.